The rows below give T cell receptor beta chains drawn from one sample of a study of OX40 agonist ivuxolimab in advanced cancers. Using immunoSEQ multiplex PCR, the repertoire was profiled, and TCRdb retains in-frame clones only, with some absent. Of roughly 10,000 clones in the sample, about nine tenths were seen once. Sample: CD4+ or CD8+ T cells sorted from blood, taken in a trial of the OX40 agonist ivuxolimab. All receptors derive from an adult with an advanced solid tumor such as melanoma, head and neck, liver or kidney cancer. The CDR3 runs from the conserved cysteine through the conserved F or W. D genes are given only for firm matches. The size of a clone is reported for some rows only, either as once, few or many, or as a class for expanded clones.

>TRBV7-9|TRBD1|TRBJ2-2|-
TGTGCCAGCAGCGTATTACCGACCGGACAGGGGGCCGGGGAGCTGTTTTTT
CASSVLPTGQGAGELFF
>TRBV11-2|-|TRBJ2-1|-
TGTGCCAGCAGCTGGGGGGCAGGGGGAGGGTTTCAGTTCTTC
CASSWGAGGGFQFF
>TRBV5-6|-|TRBJ2-3|-
TGTGCCAGCAGCTTGTACGGGACTAGCACAGATACGCAGTATTTT
CASSLYGTSTDTQYF
>TRBV13|-|TRBJ1-4|-
TGTGCCAGCAGCTTAGCAGGGCACCTTAATGAAAAACTGTTTTTT
CASSLAGHLNEKLFF
>TRBV5-1|TRBD1|TRBJ1-5|-
TGCGCCAACAAATTCCCGGGACAGGGATACCCGCCCCAGCATTTT
CANKFPGQGYPPQHF
>TRBV7-6|-|TRBJ1-2|-
TGTGCCAGCAGCTCCGGTGTAGTCGGGGACACTTCTGGCTACACCTTC
CASSSGVVGDTSGYTF
>TRBV5-4|-|TRBJ2-5|-
TGTGCCAGCAGCTTGGCAGGAGGGGCGGAGGAGACCCAGTACTTC
CASSLAGGAEETQYF
>TRBV29-1|-|TRBJ2-7|once
TGCAGCGTTGAGAGAGGGGCGTACGAGCAGTACTTC
CSVERGAYEQYF
>TRBV13|-|TRBJ1-1|-
TGTGCCAGCAGCACCTTACAGGAATTGAACACTGAAGCTTTCTTT
CASSTLQELNTEAFF
>TRBV19|-|TRBJ1-5|-
TGTGCCAGTAGCCAGGGTGGGAATCAGCCCCAGCATTTT
CASSQGGNQPQHF
>TRBV2|-|TRBJ1-1|-
TGTGCCAGCAGCCGAAACACAGGGAGGGGGAACACTGAAGCTTTCTTT
CASSRNTGRGNTEAFF
>TRBV11-3|TRBD1|TRBJ1-1|-
TGTGCCAGCAGCTCGCCTAGGGGGCCGGGGAACACTGAAGCTTTCTTT
CASSSPRGPGNTEAFF
>TRBV4-2|-|TRBJ1-2|-
TGTGCCAGCAGCCAAGATTCGACACCAACGGGTGGCTACACCTTC
CASSQDSTPTGGYTF
>TRBV5-6|-|TRBJ1-5|-
TGTGCCAGCAGCCCCAGCGATTATAGCAATCAGCCCCAGCATTTT
CASSPSDYSNQPQHF
>TRBV25-1|-|TRBJ2-5|-
TGTGCCAGCATCGGGGAGACCCAGTACTTC
CASIGETQYF
>TRBV7-8|TRBD1|TRBJ2-7|-
TGTGCCAGCAGCTTAGACCGGGACAGTAGCTCCTACGAGCAGTACTTC
CASSLDRDSSSYEQYF
>TRBV19|-|TRBJ1-5|-
TGTGCCAGTAGTATAGGGGGCGGAGCTTATAGCAATCAGCCCCAGCATTTT
CASSIGGGAYSNQPQHF
>TRBV13|-|TRBJ2-3|-
TGTGCCAGCAGCTTAGGTGAAGATACGCAGTATTTT
CASSLGEDTQYF
>TRBV15|-|TRBJ2-7|-
TGTGCCACCAGCAGAGATCGGGGGTATAGCTCCTACGAGCAGTACTTC
CATSRDRGYSSYEQYF
>TRBV4-1|-|TRBJ2-7|-
TGCGCCAGCAGCGGGGGGACGTTCGTCTACGAGCAGTACTTC
CASSGGTFVYEQYF
>TRBV27|-|TRBJ2-1|-
TGTGCCAGCAGTTTTGGGTTAAGCTCCTACAATGAGCAGTTCTTC
CASSFGLSSYNEQFF
>TRBV7-9|-|TRBJ2-2|once
TGTGCCAGCAGCTTAGAGGGCTGGGGAACCGGGGAGCTGTTTTTT
CASSLEGWGTGELFF
>TRBV6-5|TRBD1|TRBJ1-2|once
TGTGCCAGCAGGGGACAGGGACTCTTCTATGGCTACACCTTC
CASRGQGLFYGYTF
>TRBV27|-|TRBJ1-4|-
TGTGCCAGCAGTTCAGTCAGGTTTGCAACTAATGAAAAACTGTTTTTT
CASSSVRFATNEKLFF